This TCR beta chain appears in the sequencing data of a study of cytotoxic CD8 clonotypes in ibrutinib-treated CLL. Generated by immunoSEQ multiplex PCR, the TCRdb table keeps only in-frame clones and is missing some. The sample has more than 85,000 clones, around 77% seen once. The CDR3 sequence is 16 residues long. Trimming took 3 bases from V and 12 from J, leaving 24 bases between them. Germline CDR1 and CDR2: SGHVS and FQNEAQ. J is TRBJ2-1 and V is TRBV7-8, with D possibly being TRBD2 (5 bases). The sequencing used PBMCs, collected after 24 months of ibrutinib treatment. The source of this sequence is a human donor with chronic lymphocytic leukemia. This chain's CDR3 is CASSFPGLGSPPRQFF. The CDR3 DNA follows: TGTGCCAGCAGCTTCCCTGGACTGGGATCTCCTCCTCGGCAGTTCTTC.